This T cell receptor (beta chain) was profiled in a study of regulatory T cells in long-lasting Graves disease. As for the study in general: Antithyroid drugs had been given to newly diagnosed Graves' patients for under 3 months. Study-wide findings and caveats: TRBV28, TRBJ1-2 and TRBJ2-5 were segments that persistent disease favored.

CDR3 regions were amplified by Arm-PCR using iRepertoire HTBI primers to build TCR beta libraries. Each CDR3 protein gets one entry after TCRdb re-called the multiplex PCR reads with MiXCR. In the table there are hundreds of thousands of distinct CDR3 sequences, around 15% of which are singletons. This clonotype was seen a handful of times. Its antigen is still unknown. Trimming took 4 bases from V and 2 from J, leaving 10 bases between them. CDR3 length: 13 residues. Germline values: CDR1 SGHRS, CDR2 YFSETQ. Indicated time point: newly diagnosed GD, antithyroid drugs for less than 3 months. The TCR library used RNA extracted from PBMCs. The data were also submitted as part of a second study, on T cells in Graves' hyperthyroidism and ophthalmopathy.

This material consisted of peripheral blood mononuclear cells (PBMCs), taken at new diagnosis, from a patient treated with antithyroid drugs. The V gene is TRBV5-1, the J gene TRBJ2-7; the D is unclear. The sequence was obtained from a woman aged 30 to 39 with Graves disease. The CDR3 nucleotides read TGCGCCAGCAGCGTAGACTCCGCCTACGAGCAGTACTTC. This codes for CASSVDSAYEQYF.